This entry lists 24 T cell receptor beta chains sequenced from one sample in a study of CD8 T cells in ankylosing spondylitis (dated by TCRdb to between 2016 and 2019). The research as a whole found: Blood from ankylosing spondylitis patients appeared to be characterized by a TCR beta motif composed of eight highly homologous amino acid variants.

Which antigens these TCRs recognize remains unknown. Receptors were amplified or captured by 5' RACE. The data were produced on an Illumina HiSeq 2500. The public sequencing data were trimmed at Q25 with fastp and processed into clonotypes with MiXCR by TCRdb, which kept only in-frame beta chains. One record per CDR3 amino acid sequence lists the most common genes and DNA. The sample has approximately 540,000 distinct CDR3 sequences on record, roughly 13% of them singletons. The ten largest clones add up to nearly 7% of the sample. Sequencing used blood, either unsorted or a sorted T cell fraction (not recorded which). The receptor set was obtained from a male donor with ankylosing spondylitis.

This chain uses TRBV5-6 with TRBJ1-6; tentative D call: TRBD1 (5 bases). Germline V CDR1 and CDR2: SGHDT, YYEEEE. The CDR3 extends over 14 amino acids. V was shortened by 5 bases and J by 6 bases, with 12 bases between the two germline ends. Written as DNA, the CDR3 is TGTGCCAGCAGGACTAACAGGCTTAATTCACCCCTCCACTTT. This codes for CASRTNRLNSPLHF.

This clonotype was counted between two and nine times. The CDR3 DNA follows: TGTGCCAGCAGCTCCCGAGGGACTACCGTGTTGGATGAGCAGTTCTTC. The encoded protein is CASSSRGTTVLDEQFF. This rearrangement joins TRBV5-6 to TRBJ2-1; 7 positions agree with TRBD2. The CDR3 totals 16 residues. The V gene end was trimmed by 3 bases and the J gene end by 8 bases; junction bases not matched to a gene: 14. Germline V CDR1 and CDR2: SGHDT, YYEEEE.

Here the CDR3 DNA reads TGTGCCACCAGCAGAGACACTAGCGGGAGCAGCGAGACCCAGTACTTC. Protein: CATSRDTSGSSETQYF. The genes are TRBV15 and TRBJ2-5; TRBD2 matches 11 bases. V gave up 0 bases and J gave up 5 bases; unmatched junction bases: 5. The germline gives CDR1 LNHNV, CDR2 YYDKDF (reference sequence). The CDR3 covers 16 residues. Using reference TRBV15 and TRBJ2-5 for the parts outside the CDR3, the full variable domain is DAMVIQNPRYQVTQFGKPVTLSCSQTLNHNVMYWYQQKSSQAPKLLFHYYDKDFNNEADTPDNFQSRRPNTSFCFLDIRSPGLGDTAMYLCATSRDTSGSSETQYFGPGTRLLVL.

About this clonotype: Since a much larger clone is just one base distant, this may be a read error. In nucleotides, the CDR3 is TGTGCCAGCAGCCAACAGCAAGAGACCCAGTACTTC. It codes for CASSQQQETQYF. The J gene is TRBJ2-5, the V gene TRBV3-1; no clear D gene. This CDR3 region has 12 residues. Trimming stripped 2 bases from V and 2 bases from J, with 3 bases between. Germline V lookup: CDR1 LGHDT, CDR2 YNNKEL (reference sequence).

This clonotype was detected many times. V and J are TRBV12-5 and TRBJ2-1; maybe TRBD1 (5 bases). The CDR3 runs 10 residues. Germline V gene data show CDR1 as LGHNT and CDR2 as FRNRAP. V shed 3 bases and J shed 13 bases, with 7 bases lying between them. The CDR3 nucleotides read TGTGCTAGTGGTTTAGGACACCAGTTCTTC. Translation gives CASGLGHQFF.

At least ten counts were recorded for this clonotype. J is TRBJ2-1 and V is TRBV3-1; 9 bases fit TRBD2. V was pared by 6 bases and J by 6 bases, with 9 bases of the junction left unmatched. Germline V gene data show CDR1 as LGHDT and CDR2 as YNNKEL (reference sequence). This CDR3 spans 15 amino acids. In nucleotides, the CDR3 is TGTGCCAGCAGACAAAGGGGACTAGCAGGCAATGAGCAGTTCTTC. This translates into CASRQRGLAGNEQFF.

The chain's CDR3 is CASSLYPGGNTEAFF. CDR3 in DNA: TGCGCCAGCAGCTTGTACCCGGGAGGGAACACTGAAGCTTTCTTT. This sequence joins TRBV5-1 and TRBJ1-1; no firm D call. Trimming removed 1 base at V and 1 base at J, with 11 bases between. This CDR3 spans 15 amino acids. Germline-derived CDR1 and CDR2 are SGHRS and YFSETQ.

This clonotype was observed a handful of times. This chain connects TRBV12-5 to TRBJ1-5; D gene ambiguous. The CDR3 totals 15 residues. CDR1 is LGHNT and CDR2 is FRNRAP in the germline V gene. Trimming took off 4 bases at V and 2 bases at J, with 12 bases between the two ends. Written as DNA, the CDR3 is TGTGCTAGTGGTTCGGTCCTCCAAGGCAATCAGCCCCAGCATTTT. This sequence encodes CASGSVLQGNQPQHF.

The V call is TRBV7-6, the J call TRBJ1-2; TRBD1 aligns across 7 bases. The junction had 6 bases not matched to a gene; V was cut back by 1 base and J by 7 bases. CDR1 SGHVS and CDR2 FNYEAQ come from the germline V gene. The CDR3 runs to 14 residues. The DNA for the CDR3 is TGTGCCAGCAGCTTAGGGGGACAGAGGACTGGCTACACCTTC. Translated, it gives CASSLGGQRTGYTF.

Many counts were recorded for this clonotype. The CDR3 nucleotides read TGCGCCAGCAGCCTGCGAGGGAGCACAGATACGCAGTATTTT. Translated, it gives CASSLRGSTDTQYF. The chain couples TRBV5-1 to TRBJ2-3; D may be TRBD2 (5 bases). CDR1 is SGHRS, CDR2 YFSETQ, per germline. V shed 4 bases and J shed 0 bases, with 9 bases lying between them. The CDR3 totals 14 residues.

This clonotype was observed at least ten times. CDR3 in DNA: TGTGCCAGCAGCCAGAAGAGATGGGGACTAGCGGGTTACGAGCAGTACGTC. It specifies CASSQKRWGLAGYEQYV. J is TRBJ2-7 and V is TRBV4-2; 12 bases line up with TRBD2. CDR1 is LGHNA and CDR2 is YNFKEQ in the germline V gene. V lost 3 bases, J lost 4 bases, and 10 bases stayed unmatched. This CDR3 spans 17 amino acids.

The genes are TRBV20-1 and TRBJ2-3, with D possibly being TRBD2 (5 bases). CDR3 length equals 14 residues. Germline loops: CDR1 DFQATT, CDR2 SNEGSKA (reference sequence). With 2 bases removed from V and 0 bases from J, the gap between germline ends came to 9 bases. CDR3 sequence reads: CSARFGGSTDTQYF. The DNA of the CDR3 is TGCAGTGCTAGATTTGGCGGGAGCACAGATACGCAGTATTTT.

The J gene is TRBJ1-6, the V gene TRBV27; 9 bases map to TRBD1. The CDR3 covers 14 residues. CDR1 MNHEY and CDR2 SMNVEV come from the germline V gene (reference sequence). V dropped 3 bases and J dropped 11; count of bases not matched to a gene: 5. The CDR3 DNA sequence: TGTGCCAGCAGTTTCCGGGACAGGGTTCCACCCCTCCACTTT. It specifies CASSFRDRVPPLHF.

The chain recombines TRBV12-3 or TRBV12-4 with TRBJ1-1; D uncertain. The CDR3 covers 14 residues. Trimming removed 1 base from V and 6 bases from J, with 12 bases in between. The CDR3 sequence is CASSLDGEGSEAFF. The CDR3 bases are TGTGCCAGCAGTTTAGACGGGGAGGGTTCTGAAGCTTTCTTT.

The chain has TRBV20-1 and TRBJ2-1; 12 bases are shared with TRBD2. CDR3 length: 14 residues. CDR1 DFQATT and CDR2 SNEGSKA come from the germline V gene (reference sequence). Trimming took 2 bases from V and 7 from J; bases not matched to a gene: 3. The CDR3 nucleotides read TGCAGTGCTAGACGGACTAGCGGGACGAATGAGCAGTTCTTC. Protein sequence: CSARRTSGTNEQFF.

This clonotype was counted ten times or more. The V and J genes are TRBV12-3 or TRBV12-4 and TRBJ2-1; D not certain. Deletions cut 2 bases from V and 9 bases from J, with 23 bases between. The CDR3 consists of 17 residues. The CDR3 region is CASSLRLSVQVSIEQFF. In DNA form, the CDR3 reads TGTGCCAGCAGTTTACGTTTATCCGTCCAGGTTTCCATTGAGCAGTTCTTC.

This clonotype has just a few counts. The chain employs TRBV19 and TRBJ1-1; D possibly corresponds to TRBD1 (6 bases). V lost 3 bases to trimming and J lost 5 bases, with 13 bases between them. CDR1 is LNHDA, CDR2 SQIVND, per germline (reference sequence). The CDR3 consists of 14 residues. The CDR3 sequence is CASSIVQGKTEAFF. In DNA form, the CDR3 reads TGTGCCAGTAGTATCGTCCAGGGGAAAACTGAAGCTTTCTTT.

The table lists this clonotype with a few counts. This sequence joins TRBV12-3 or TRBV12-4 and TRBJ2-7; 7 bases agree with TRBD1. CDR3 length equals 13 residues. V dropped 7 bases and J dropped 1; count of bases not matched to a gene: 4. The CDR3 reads CASNTGDSYEQYF. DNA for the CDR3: TGTGCCAGCAATACAGGGGATTCCTACGAGCAGTACTTC.

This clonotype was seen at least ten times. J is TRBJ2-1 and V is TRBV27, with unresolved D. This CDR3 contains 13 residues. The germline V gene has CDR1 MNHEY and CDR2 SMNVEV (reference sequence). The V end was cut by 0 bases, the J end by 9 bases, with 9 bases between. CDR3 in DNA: TGTGCCAGCAGTTTATCGTCTTCAGGTGAGCAGTTCTTC. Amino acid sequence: CASSLSSSGEQFF.

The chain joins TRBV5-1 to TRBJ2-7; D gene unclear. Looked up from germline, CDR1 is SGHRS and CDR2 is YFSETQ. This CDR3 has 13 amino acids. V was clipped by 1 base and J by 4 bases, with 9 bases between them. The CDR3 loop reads CASSLSSKYEQYF. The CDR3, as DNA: TGCGCCAGCAGCTTGTCCAGCAAGTACGAGCAGTACTTC.

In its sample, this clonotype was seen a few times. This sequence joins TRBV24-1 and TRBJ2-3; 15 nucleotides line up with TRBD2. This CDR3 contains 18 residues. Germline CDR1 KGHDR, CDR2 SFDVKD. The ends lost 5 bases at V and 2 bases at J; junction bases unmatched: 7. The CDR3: CATSAWGTSGRSTDTQYF. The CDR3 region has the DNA TGTGCCACCAGTGCTTGGGGGACTAGCGGGAGGTCCACAGATACGCAGTATTTT.

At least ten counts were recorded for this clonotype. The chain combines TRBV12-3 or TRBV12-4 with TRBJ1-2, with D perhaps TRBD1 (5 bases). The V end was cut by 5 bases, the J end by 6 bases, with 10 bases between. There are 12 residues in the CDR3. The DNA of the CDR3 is TGTGCCAGCAGTCCCTGGGGGGATGGCTACACCTTC. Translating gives CASSPWGDGYTF.

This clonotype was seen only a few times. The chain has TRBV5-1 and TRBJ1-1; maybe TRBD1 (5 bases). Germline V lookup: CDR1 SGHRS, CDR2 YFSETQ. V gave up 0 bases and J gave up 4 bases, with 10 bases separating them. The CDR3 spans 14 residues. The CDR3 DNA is TGCGCCAGCAGCTTGGCAGGGCTGGGCACTGAAGCTTTCTTT. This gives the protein CASSLAGLGTEAFF.

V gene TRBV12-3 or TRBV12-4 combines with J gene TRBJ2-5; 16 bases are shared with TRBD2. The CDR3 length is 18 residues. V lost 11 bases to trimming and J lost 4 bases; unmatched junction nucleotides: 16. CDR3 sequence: CAFSSGTSGRAGGETQYF. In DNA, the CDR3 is TGTGCCTTCAGTTCTGGGACTAGCGGGAGGGCCGGGGGAGAGACCCAGTACTTC.